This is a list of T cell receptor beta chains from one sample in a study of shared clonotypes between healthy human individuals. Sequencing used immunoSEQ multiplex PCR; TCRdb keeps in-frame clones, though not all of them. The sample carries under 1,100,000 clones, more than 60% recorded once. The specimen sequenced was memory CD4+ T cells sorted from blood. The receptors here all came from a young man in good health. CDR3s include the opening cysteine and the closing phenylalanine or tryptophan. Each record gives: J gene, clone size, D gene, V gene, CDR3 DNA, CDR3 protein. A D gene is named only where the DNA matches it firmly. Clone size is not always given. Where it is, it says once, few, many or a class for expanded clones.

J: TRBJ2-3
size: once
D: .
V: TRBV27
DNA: TGTGCCAGCAGTTACACGCGCACAGATACGCAGTATTTT
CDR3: CASSYTRTDTQYF

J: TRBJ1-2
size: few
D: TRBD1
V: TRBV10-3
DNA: TGTGCCATCAGAGGGGACAGTAACTATGGCTACACCTTC
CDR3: CAIRGDSNYGYTF

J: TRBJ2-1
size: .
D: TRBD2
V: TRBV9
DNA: TGTGCCAGCAGCGTAGGACTAGCGGGAGCAAATGAGCAGTTCTTC
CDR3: CASSVGLAGANEQFF

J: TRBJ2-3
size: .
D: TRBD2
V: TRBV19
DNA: TGTGCCAGTAGTATTCTCCCTAGCGGGGGGGGCACAGATACGCAGTATTTT
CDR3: CASSILPSGGGTDTQYF

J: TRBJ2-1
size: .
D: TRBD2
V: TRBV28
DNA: TGTGCCAGCAGTTCCCCCTCCGGGGGGGCCGATGAGCAGTTCTTC
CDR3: CASSSPSGGADEQFF

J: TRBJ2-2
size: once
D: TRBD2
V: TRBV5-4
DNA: TGTGCCAGCAGCTCCGGGACTAGAGGGGCCGGGGAGCTGTTTTTT
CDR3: CASSSGTRGAGELFF

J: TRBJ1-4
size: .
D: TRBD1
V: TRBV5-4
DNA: TGTGCCAGCAGCTCCCGAAAAGAAGGGACAGGGGCAATGAAAAAACTGTTTTTT
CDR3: CASSSRKEGTGAMKKLFF

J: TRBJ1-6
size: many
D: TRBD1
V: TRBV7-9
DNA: TGTGCCAGCAGCTTAGTGGGACAGGGTAATTCACCCCTCCACTTT
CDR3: CASSLVGQGNSPLHF

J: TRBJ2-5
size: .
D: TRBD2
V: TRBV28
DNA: TGTGCCAGCGATACGGGGGGGGAGACCCAGTACTTC
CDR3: CASDTGGETQYF

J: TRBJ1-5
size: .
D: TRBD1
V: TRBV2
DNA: TGTGCCAGCAGTGGGGGACAGGGGAACAATCAGCCCCAGCATTTT
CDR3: CASSGGQGNNQPQHF

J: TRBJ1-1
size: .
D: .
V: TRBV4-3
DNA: TGCGCCAGCAGCCTATCGACCTACACTGAAGCTTTCTTT
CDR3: CASSLSTYTEAFF

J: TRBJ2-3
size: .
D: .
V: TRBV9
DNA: TGTGCCAGCAGCGCCTCGACCACTCCGGGCTCAGATACGCAGTATTTT
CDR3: CASSASTTPGSDTQYF

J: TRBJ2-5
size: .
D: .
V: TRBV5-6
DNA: TGTGCCAGCAGCTGGACATCGCAAGAGACCCAGTACTTC
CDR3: CASSWTSQETQYF

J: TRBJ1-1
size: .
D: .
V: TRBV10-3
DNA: TGTGCCATCAGTGAGGGGTATAGCACTGAAGCTTTCTTT
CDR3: CAISEGYSTEAFF

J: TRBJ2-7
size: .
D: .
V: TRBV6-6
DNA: TGTGCCAGCAGTTCCGGTGGCCCCTACGAGCAGTACTTC
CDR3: CASSSGGPYEQYF